This is a list of T cell receptor beta chains from one sample in a study of CD8 T cells in ankylosing spondylitis. MiXCR, applied by TCRdb to the 5' RACE reads, yields one record per CDR3 protein. The sample contains roughly 300,000 distinct CDR3 sequences, roughly 8% of which appear only once. Sequencing input: blood, either unsorted or a sorted T cell fraction (not recorded which). The receptors originated from a male donor with ankylosing spondylitis. CDR3s include the opening cysteine and the closing phenylalanine or tryptophan. The order of the fields is V gene, clone size, J gene, D gene, CDR3 protein, CDR3 DNA. D genes are given only for firm matches. Only part of the rows carry a size: once, few, many, or a class if the clone is expanded.

TRBV12-3/TRBV12-4	-	TRBJ1-1	TRBD1	CASSLTTGWTEAFF	TGTGCCAGCAGTTTAACGACAGGGTGGACTGAAGCTTTCTTT
TRBV30	few	TRBJ2-1	TRBD2	CAWSVHPTSGEQFF	TGTGCCTGGAGTGTACACCCGACTAGCGGCGAGCAGTTCTTC
TRBV20-1	-	TRBJ1-1	-	CSARDQVRAFF	TGCAGTGCTAGAGATCAGGTTCGGGCTTTCTTT
TRBV29-1	-	TRBJ2-1	-	CSVPRDPSQIF	TGCAGCGTCCCCCGGGACCCCAGTCAGATCTTC
TRBV28	few	TRBJ2-6	-	CASSFRFGQGPSGANVLTF	TGTGCCAGCAGTTTTAGATTCGGGCAGGGGCCTTCTGGGGCCAACGTCCTGACTTTC
TRBV19	many	TRBJ2-1	TRBD2	CATQREGYNEQFF	TGTGCCACCCAGCGGGAGGGCTACAATGAGCAGTTCTTC
TRBV10-3	few	TRBJ1-4	TRBD1	CAISAQGARGEKLFF	TGTGCCATCAGTGCTCAGGGGGCGAGAGGAGAAAAACTGTTTTTT
TRBV11-1	few	TRBJ1-1	-	CASSLGRGHTGGYTEAFF	TGTGCCAGCAGCTTGGGTCGGGGGCACACAGGAGGGTACACTGAAGCTTTCTTT
TRBV3-1	-	TRBJ2-2	-	CASSRKTLTGELFF	TGTGCCAGCAGCCGGAAAACGTTGACCGGGGAGCTGTTTTTT
TRBV3-1	-	TRBJ1-4	-	CASSETGLKLFF	TGTGCCAGCAGCGAAACAGGGTTAAAACTGTTTTTT
TRBV6-1	few	TRBJ2-6	-	CASSTTSSGANVLTF	TGTGCCAGCAGCACAACGAGCTCTGGGGCCAACGTCCTGACTTTC
TRBV7-3	few	TRBJ2-2	-	CASSSREGGELFF	TGTGCCAGCAGCTCTCGGGAAGGCGGGGAGCTGTTTTTT
TRBV11-3	-	TRBJ2-1	-	CASSFFGTYNEQFF	TGTGCCAGCAGCTTTTTCGGGACTTACAATGAGCAGTTCTTC
TRBV4-3	-	TRBJ1-4	TRBD1	CASSQELWTGLEKLFF	TGCGCCAGCAGCCAAGAACTTTGGACAGGGCTTGAAAAACTGTTTTTT
TRBV29-1	many	TRBJ2-1	-	CSASYYNEQFF	TGCAGCGCTTCCTATTACAATGAGCAGTTCTTC
TRBV12-3/TRBV12-4	-	TRBJ1-1	-	CASSLLGGGEAFF	TGTGCCAGCAGTTTGCTTGGGGGAGGTGAAGCTTTCTTT
TRBV5-6	-	TRBJ1-6	TRBD1	CASSLAGTGPSPLHF	TGTGCCAGCAGCCTGGCCGGGACAGGGCCTTCACCCCTCCACTTT
TRBV19	-	TRBJ2-1	TRBD2	CASKARGEGSNEQFF	TGTGCCAGTAAGGCTCGGGGGGAGGGCTCCAATGAGCAGTTCTTC
TRBV20-1	many	TRBJ2-3	TRBD2	CSAETGLAPTDTQYF	TGCAGTGCTGAGACTGGACTAGCGCCAACAGATACGCAGTATTTT
TRBV7-9	-	TRBJ2-1	-	CASSSYRSSSYNEQFF	TGTGCCAGCAGCTCCTACCGGTCGAGCTCCTACAATGAGCAGTTCTTC
TRBV5-1	many	TRBJ2-7	-	CASSLVTETIYEQYF	TGCGCCAGCAGCTTGGTTACGGAGACCATTTACGAGCAGTACTTC
TRBV7-9	many	TRBJ2-7	TRBD2	CASSLLGTSGYYEQYF	TGTGCCAGCAGCTTATTGGGGACTAGCGGTTACTACGAGCAGTACTTC
TRBV29-1	many	TRBJ1-5	-	CSVAVGNSNQPQHF	TGCAGCGTTGCCGTAGGGAATAGCAATCAGCCCCAGCATTTT
TRBV7-6	few	TRBJ1-1	-	CASSSDTGGDTEAFF	TGTGCCAGCAGCTCCGACACGGGGGGGGACACTGAAGCTTTCTTT
TRBV5-1	-	TRBJ2-1	-	CASSTQGGASYNEQFF	TGCGCCAGCAGCACCCAGGGCGGGGCATCCTACAATGAGCAGTTCTTC
TRBV6-2/TRBV6-3	-	TRBJ2-7	-	CASSVQGSEQYF	TGTGCCAGCAGTGTACAGGGCTCCGAGCAGTACTTC
TRBV20-1	many	TRBJ2-1	-	CSAGGLAGKEQFF	TGCAGTGCCGGGGGGCTTGCTGGTAAGGAGCAGTTCTTC
TRBV6-2/TRBV6-3	-	TRBJ2-1	-	CASSSPSFAPRSSSYNEQFF	TGTGCCAGCAGCTCCCCGTCTTTCGCACCACGAAGCAGCTCCTACAATGAGCAGTTCTTC
TRBV23-1	-	TRBJ2-1	TRBD1	CASSQSRGPENEQFF	TGCGCCAGCAGTCAATCCAGGGGGCCTGAGAATGAGCAGTTCTTC
TRBV12-3/TRBV12-4	many	TRBJ2-1	TRBD2	CASRPSGRMYNEQFF	TGTGCCAGCAGACCTAGCGGGAGAATGTACAATGAGCAGTTCTTC
TRBV4-1	many	TRBJ1-5	-	CASSQREGPSNQPQHF	TGCGCCAGCAGCCAAAGGGAAGGGCCAAGCAATCAGCCCCAGCATTTT
TRBV12-3/TRBV12-4	-	TRBJ2-3	TRBD2	CAGTSGGPTGTQYF	TGTGCCGGGACTAGCGGAGGCCCCACAGGTACGCAGTATTTT
TRBV3-1	few	TRBJ2-1	-	CASSLQREQFF	TGTGCCAGCAGCCTCCAGCGGGAGCAGTTCTTC
TRBV12-3/TRBV12-4	few	TRBJ2-1	TRBD2	CASGLAGGRYNEQFF	TGTGCCAGCGGACTAGCGGGAGGGAGGTACAATGAGCAGTTCTTC
TRBV12-3/TRBV12-4	few	TRBJ1-1	-	CASSPDRETEAFF	TGTGCCAGCAGCCCAGACCGGGAGACTGAAGCTTTCTTT
TRBV4-1	many	TRBJ2-5	-	CASSQGPDNTETQYF	TGCGCCAGCAGCCAAGGGCCAGATAATACAGAGACCCAGTACTTC
TRBV4-3	-	TRBJ1-2	-	CASSLQTGRLYGYTF	TGCGCCAGCAGCCTGCAGACAGGTCGGCTCTATGGCTACACCTTC
TRBV6-1	-	TRBJ1-4	-	CASSAVGTNEKLFF	TGTGCCAGCAGCGCAGTGGGAACTAATGAAAAACTGTTTTTT
TRBV12-3/TRBV12-4	few	TRBJ2-7	-	CASSFRSRGEQYF	TGTGCCAGCAGTTTTAGGTCCCGTGGCGAGCAGTACTTC
TRBV19	many	TRBJ2-1	-	CASRGTLYNEQFF	TGTGCCAGTAGAGGGACATTGTACAATGAGCAGTTCTTC
TRBV19	many	TRBJ2-7	TRBD1	CATAHGTGFYEQYF	TGTGCCACCGCCCATGGGACAGGATTCTACGAGCAGTACTTC
TRBV27	-	TRBJ1-2	TRBD1	CASRSRQGGEDYGYTF	TGTGCCAGCAGATCCAGACAGGGCGGTGAGGACTATGGCTACACCTTC
TRBV19	few	TRBJ1-5	-	CASSPTVQGPQHF	TGTGCCAGTAGTCCCACAGTCCAGGGGCCCCAGCATTTT
TRBV5-1	few	TRBJ2-1	-	CASRELASASHEQFF	TGCGCCAGCAGAGAACTAGCCAGTGCTTCGCATGAGCAGTTCTTC
TRBV2	few	TRBJ1-2	TRBD1	CASEGDRDRGGYTF	TGTGCCAGCGAAGGCGACAGGGATCGGGGTGGCTACACCTTC
TRBV7-9	-	TRBJ2-7	-	CASSHSWPYEQYF	TGTGCCAGCAGCCACTCCTGGCCCTACGAGCAGTACTTC
TRBV9	-	TRBJ1-2	TRBD1	CASTRQGLNYGYTF	TGTGCCAGCACTAGACAGGGCCTAAACTATGGCTACACCTTC
TRBV4-2	few	TRBJ2-1	-	CASSQGIQGSYNEQFF	TGTGCCAGCAGCCAAGGGATCCAGGGGTCCTACAATGAGCAGTTCTTC
TRBV18	many	TRBJ1-4	TRBD1	CASSPRLQGATNEKLFF	TGTGCCAGCTCACCAAGACTACAGGGGGCGACTAATGAAAAACTGTTTTTT
TRBV29-1	few	TRBJ2-4	-	CSVEGSEGTRAKNIQYF	TGCAGCGTTGAAGGGTCGGAGGGGACTCGAGCCAAAAACATTCAGTACTTC